This T cell receptor (beta chain) was profiled in a study of T-cell memory formation after mild COVID-19. Turning to the study itself: Clusters of TCRs were largely donor specific.

MiXCR, run by TCRdb on the 5' RACE reads, gives a single entry per CDR3 protein. Among tens of thousands of distinct CDR3 sequences listed, less than 15% were seen once. The CDR3 runs 13 residues. Germline V gene lookup returns CDR1 DFQATT and CDR2 SNEGSKA (reference sequence). Trimming took 5 bases from V and 5 from J, leaving 13 bases between them. This clonotype showed up just a few times. This chain joins TRBV20-1 and TRBJ2-1; TRBD2 might be the D (6 bases). This receptor was obtained from an adult woman who had mild COVID-19 (a few samples of this study predate the infection). Cell type and time point are not known. The material sequenced was PBMCs or a T cell subset sorted from them (not recorded which). This CDR3 is CSARDLLNNEQFF. CDR3 DNA: TGCAGTGCTCGGGACTTACTGAACAATGAGCAGTTCTTC.